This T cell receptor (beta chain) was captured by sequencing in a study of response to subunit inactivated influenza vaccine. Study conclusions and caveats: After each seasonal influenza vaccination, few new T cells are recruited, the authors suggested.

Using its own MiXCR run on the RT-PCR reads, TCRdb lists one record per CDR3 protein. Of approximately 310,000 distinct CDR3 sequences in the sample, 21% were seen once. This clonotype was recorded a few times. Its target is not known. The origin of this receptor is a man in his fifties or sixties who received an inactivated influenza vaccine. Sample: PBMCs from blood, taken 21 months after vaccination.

The CDR3 DNA reads TGTGCCAGCAGCCCGAGGGCAACTAATGAAAAACTGTTTTTT. Protein sequence: CASSPRATNEKLFF. The chain couples TRBV7-2 to TRBJ1-4; the D is unclear. CDR3 length: 14 amino acids. CDR1 is SGHTA and CDR2 is FQGNSA in the germline V gene. V was trimmed by 5 bases and J by 0 bases, leaving 7 bases between them.